The 12 T cell receptor beta chains below all came from one sample that was sequenced in a study of shared clonotypes between healthy human individuals. Terminally differentiated effector memory CD45RA+ cells were excluded from the naive CD8 cells, which were CD45RO-negative and positively selected for CCR7. Measured with immunoSEQ multiplex PCR; TCRdb has only the in-frame clones, and not every one. The sample lists about 600,000 clones, about 98% occurring once. The sequenced material came from naive CD8+ T cells sorted from blood. These receptor sequences come from a man aged 25-45 years in good health.

The chain recombines TRBV9 with TRBJ2-1; TRBD1 agrees at 11 bases. The germline CDR1 and CDR2 sequences are SGDLS and YYNGEE. J gave up 6 bases and V 3 bases, and 5 bases lay outside the gene matches. This CDR3 has 15 amino acids. The DNA of the CDR3 is TGTGCCAGCAGCGCCTCCGGGACAGGGGGCAATGAGCAGTTCTTC. Residues: CASSASGTGGNEQFF.

This chain joins TRBV6-1 and TRBJ1-1; D not resolved. The V and J ends lost 7 bases and 1 base respectively, with 4 bases between them. CDR1 MNHNS and CDR2 SASEGT come from the germline V gene. The CDR3 contains 11 residues. CDR3 residues: CASKPNTEAFF. The CDR3 nucleotides are TGTGCCAGCAAACCGAACACTGAAGCTTTCTTT.

The V call is TRBV2, the J call TRBJ2-7; D gene unclear. The CDR3 is 12 residues long. CDR1 is SNHLY, CDR2 FYNNEI, per germline. The V end lost 6 bases, the J end lost 2 bases, and 8 bases lay between the germline ends. In nucleotides, the CDR3 is TGTGCCAGCAGAGACGGAGCCTACGAGCAGTACTTC. This sequence encodes CASRDGAYEQYF.

V usage is TRBV7-2 and J usage is TRBJ2-5; D is unclear. Germline V lookup: CDR1 SGHTA, CDR2 FQGNSA. This CDR3 region has 14 residues. Trimming shortened V by 0 bases and J by 3 bases, and 8 bases separated the two germline ends. The chain's CDR3 is CASSLAPMEETQYF. As DNA, the CDR3 is TGTGCCAGCAGCTTAGCACCTATGGAAGAGACCCAGTACTTC. Together with reference TRBV7-2 and TRBJ2-5, the CDR3 gives the full variable domain: GAGVSQSPSNKVTEKGKDVELRCDPISGHTALYWYRQSLGQGLEFLIYFQGNSAPDKSGLPSDRFSAERTGGSVSTLTIQRTQQEDSAVYLCASSLAPMEETQYFGPGTRLLVL.

The chain employs TRBV6-6 and TRBJ2-7; a possible D gene is TRBD1 (5 bases). V gave up 0 bases and J gave up 3 bases, with 6 bases separating them. There are 13 residues in the CDR3. CDR1 is MNHNY and CDR2 is SVGAGI in the germline V gene (reference sequence). CDR3 DNA sequence: TGTGCCAGCAGTTACTCGACAGACTACGAGCAGTACTTC. Translated: CASSYSTDYEQYF.

The V call is TRBV6-5, the J call TRBJ2-7; D uncertain. The CDR3 consists of 15 residues. The V gene's germline CDR1 is MNHEY and CDR2 SVGAGI. The V end lost 6 bases, the J end lost 0 bases, and 15 bases lay between the germline ends. The CDR3 nucleotides read TGTGCCAGCAGCCCCCACGGACCAACCTCCTACGAGCAGTACTTC. Translation: CASSPHGPTSYEQYF.

This rearrangement joins TRBV4-1 to TRBJ2-7; D might be TRBD2 (5 bases). Germline CDR1 reads MGHRA; CDR2 reads YSYEKL. Trimming removed 4 bases at V and 1 base at J, with 8 bases between. The CDR3 spans 13 residues. The CDR3 nucleotides read TGCGCCAGCAGCCCCAGCGGATCCTACGAGCAGTACTTC. Residues: CASSPSGSYEQYF.

V and J are TRBV9 and TRBJ2-7, with TRBD1 identical over 7 bases. CDR3 length equals 14 residues. The J segment lost 1 base and the V segment lost 3 bases, leaving 4 bases of the junction unmatched. Germline CDR1 is SGDLS and CDR2 is YYNGEE. CDR3 in amino acids: CASSAGTVSYEQYF. The CDR3 DNA reads as TGTGCCAGCAGCGCCGGGACAGTATCCTACGAGCAGTACTTC.

The gene calls are TRBV28 and TRBJ1-1, with D possibly being TRBD1 (5 bases). The CDR3 loop spans 15 amino acids. V was pared by 6 bases and J by 5 bases, with 19 bases between. Germline CDR1 and CDR2: MDHEN and SYDVKM. The CDR3 reads CASRNLGEMYTEAFF. The CDR3 DNA is TGTGCCAGCAGAAATTTAGGGGAAATGTATACTGAAGCTTTCTTT.

This chain connects TRBV20-1 to TRBJ2-7; 7 nucleotides line up with TRBD1. CDR1 and CDR2 (germline): DFQATT, SNEGSKA (reference sequence). J gave up 11 bases and V 6 bases, and 4 bases lay outside the gene matches. CDR3 size: 9 residues. CDR3 in DNA: TGCAGTGCATCACAGGGGAAGTACTTC. It codes for CSASQGKYF.

The V gene is TRBV7-3, the J gene TRBJ1-1; TRBD1 might be the D (5 bases). V shed 5 bases and J shed 7 bases, with 14 bases lying between them. The CDR3 sequence is 13 residues long. Germline assignment: CDR1 SGHTA and CDR2 FQGTGA. CDR3 loop: CASSMFVGGEAFF. Here the CDR3 DNA reads TGTGCCAGCAGCATGTTTGTGGGGGGTGAAGCTTTCTTT.

In this sample, this clone turned up once. This chain links TRBV2 with TRBJ2-7; unclear D gene. The V gene's germline CDR1 is SNHLY and CDR2 FYNNEI. The V end lost 4 bases, the J end lost 1 base, and 8 bases lay between the germline ends. This CDR3 comprises 13 residues. The CDR3 coding sequence is TGTGCCAGCAGTGCAGCTGGTTCCTACGAGCAGTACTTC. Translating it yields CASSAAGSYEQYF.